The 2 T cell receptor beta chains in this list originate from one sample, sequenced in a study of T cell changes during pregnancy in multiple sclerosis. Produced via immunoSEQ multiplex PCR; TCRdb's table is partial and in-frame only. In the table there are under 50,000 clones, about 90% of which are singletons. The sequences come from peripheral blood, collected in the first trimester of pregnancy. These receptors all come from a female donor in good health, enrolled as a control in a pregnancy study.

This clone was seen only once. The chain uses TRBV6-1 and TRBJ1-5; TRBD1 might be the D (5 bases). The V end was cut by 4 bases, the J end by 4 bases, with 11 bases between. Germline V CDR1 and CDR2: MNHNS, SASEGT. CDR3 length: 14 amino acids. The CDR3 protein is CASSVWTSNQPQHF. The DNA of the CDR3 is TGTGCCAGCAGTGTATGGACATCAAATCAGCCCCAGCATTTT.

The chain combines TRBV15 with TRBJ2-7; TRBD1 is a possible D gene (7 bases). Trimming took 0 bases from V and 3 from J, leaving 12 bases between them. From germline, CDR1 is LNHNV and CDR2 YYDKDF (reference sequence). This CDR3 has 15 amino acids. The CDR3 spells CATSRDWGDSYEQYF. The CDR3 bases are TGTGCCACCAGCAGAGATTGGGGGGACAGCTACGAGCAGTACTTC.